This TCR beta chain was identified during a study of shared clonotypes between healthy human individuals. Study details: Each donor contributed plates that comprised three CD4 naive, three CD4 memory, two CD8 naive and one CD8 memory.

A word on this clone: Its specificity is unknown.

CDR3 length equals 15 residues. The germline gives CDR1 SGHRS, CDR2 YFSETQ. With 0 bases removed from V and 9 bases from J, the gap between germline ends came to 16 bases. TCRdb keeps only in-frame clones here, not all; method: immunoSEQ multiplex PCR. This sample has some 500,000 clones, with 95% to 97% found just once. Points from the study as a whole: Of the naive CD4 clonotypes, approximately 5% were shared across several donors.

Adult Caucasians living in Nashville, Tennessee made up all of the donors. The rearrangement joins TRBV5-1 to TRBJ2-1; D is perhaps TRBD1 or TRBD2 (5 bases each). This receptor was obtained from a woman younger than 45 in good health. The specimen was naive CD4+ T cells sorted from blood. Described subset: CD45RA+ positively selected. CDR3 DNA sequence: TGCGCCAGCAGCTTGGATGTGGGGACCACCGGTGAGCAGTTCTTC. Encoded protein: CASSLDVGTTGEQFF.